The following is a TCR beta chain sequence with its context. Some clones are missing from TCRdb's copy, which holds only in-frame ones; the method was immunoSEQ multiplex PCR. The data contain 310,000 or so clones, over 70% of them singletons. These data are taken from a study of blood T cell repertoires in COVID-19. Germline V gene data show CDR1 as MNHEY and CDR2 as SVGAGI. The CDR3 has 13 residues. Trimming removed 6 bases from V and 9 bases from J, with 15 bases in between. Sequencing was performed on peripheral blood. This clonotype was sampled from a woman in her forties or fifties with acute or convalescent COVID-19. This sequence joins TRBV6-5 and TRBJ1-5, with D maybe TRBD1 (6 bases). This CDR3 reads CASRDGDISPQHF. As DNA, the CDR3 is TGTGCCAGCAGAGACGGGGACATTTCGCCCCAGCATTTT.